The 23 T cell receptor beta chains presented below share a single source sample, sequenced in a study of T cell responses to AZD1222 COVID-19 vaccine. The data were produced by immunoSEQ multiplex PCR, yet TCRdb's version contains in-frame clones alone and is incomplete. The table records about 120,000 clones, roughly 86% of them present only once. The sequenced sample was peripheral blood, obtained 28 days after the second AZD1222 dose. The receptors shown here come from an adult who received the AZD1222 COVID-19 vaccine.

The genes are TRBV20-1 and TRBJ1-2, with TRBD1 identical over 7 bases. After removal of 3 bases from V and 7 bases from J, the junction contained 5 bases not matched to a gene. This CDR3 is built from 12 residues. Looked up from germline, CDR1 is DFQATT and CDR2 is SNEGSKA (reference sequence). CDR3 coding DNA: TGCAGTGCTAGTTCAGGGGGGACTGGCTACACCTTC. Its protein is CSASSGGTGYTF.

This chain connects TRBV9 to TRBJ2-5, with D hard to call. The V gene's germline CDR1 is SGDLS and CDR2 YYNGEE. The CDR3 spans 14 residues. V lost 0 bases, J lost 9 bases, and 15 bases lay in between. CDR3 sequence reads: CASSVVDSPRAQYF. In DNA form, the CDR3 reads TGTGCCAGCAGCGTAGTTGATAGCCCAAGGGCCCAGTACTTC.

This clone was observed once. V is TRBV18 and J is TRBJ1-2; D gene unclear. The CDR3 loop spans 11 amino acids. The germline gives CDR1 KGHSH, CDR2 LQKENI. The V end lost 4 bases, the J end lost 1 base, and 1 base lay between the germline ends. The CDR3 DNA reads TGTGCCAGCTCACTTAACTATGGCTACACCTTC. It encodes CASSLNYGYTF.

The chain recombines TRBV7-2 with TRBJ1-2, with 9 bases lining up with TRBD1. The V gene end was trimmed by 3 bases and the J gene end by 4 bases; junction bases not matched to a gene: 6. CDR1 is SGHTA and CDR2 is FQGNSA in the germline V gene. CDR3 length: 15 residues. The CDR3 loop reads CASSLEGQGIYGYTF. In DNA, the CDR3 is TGTGCCAGCAGCTTGGAGGGACAGGGTATCTATGGCTACACCTTC.

Here the CDR3 reads CAWIIGGRNTIYF. The CDR3 DNA is TGTGCCTGGATAATAGGGGGAAGAAACACCATATATTTT. V gene TRBV30 combines with J gene TRBJ1-3; D is perhaps TRBD1 (6 bases). This CDR3 is 13 amino acids long. The V end lost 4 bases, the J end lost 5 bases, and 12 bases lay between the germline ends. Germline lookup yields CDR1 GTSNPN and CDR2 SVGIG (reference sequence).

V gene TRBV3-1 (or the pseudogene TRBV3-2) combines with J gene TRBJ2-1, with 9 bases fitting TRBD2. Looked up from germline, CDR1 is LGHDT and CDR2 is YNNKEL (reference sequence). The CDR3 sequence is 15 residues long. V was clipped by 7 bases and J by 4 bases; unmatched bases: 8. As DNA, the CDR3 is TGTGCCAGCACCCACCGGGCGGGGGGGTACAATGAGCAGTTCTTC. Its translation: CASTHRAGGYNEQFF.

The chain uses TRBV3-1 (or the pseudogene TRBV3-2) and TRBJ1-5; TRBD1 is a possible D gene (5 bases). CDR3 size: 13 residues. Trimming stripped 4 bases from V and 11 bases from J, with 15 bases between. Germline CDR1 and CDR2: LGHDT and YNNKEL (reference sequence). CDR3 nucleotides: TGTGCCAGCAGCCGCAGTCCCGGGGGGGCCCAGCATTTT. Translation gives CASSRSPGGAQHF.

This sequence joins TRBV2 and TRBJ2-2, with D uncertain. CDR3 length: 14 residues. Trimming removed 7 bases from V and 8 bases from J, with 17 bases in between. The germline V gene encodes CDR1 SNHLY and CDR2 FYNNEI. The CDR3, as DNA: TGTGCCAGCATTATGGTGGCTCTTAGAGGGGAGCTGTTTTTT. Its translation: CASIMVALRGELFF.

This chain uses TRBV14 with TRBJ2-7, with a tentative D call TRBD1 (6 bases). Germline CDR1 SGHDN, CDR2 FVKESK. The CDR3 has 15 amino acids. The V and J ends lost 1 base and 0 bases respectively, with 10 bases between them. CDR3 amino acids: CASSQATGSSYEQYF. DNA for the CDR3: TGTGCCAGCAGCCAAGCCACAGGGAGCTCCTACGAGCAGTACTTC.

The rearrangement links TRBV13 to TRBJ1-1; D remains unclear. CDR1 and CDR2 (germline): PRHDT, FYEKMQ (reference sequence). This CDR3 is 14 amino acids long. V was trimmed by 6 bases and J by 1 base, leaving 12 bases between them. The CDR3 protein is CASSQTHWNTEAFF. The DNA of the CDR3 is TGTGCCAGCAGTCAAACCCACTGGAACACTGAAGCTTTCTTT.

CDR3 loop: CASSPGTGNSGANVLTF. The DNA of the CDR3 is TGTGCCAGCTCACCCGGGACAGGTAACTCTGGGGCCAACGTCCTGACTTTC. The gene calls are TRBV18 and TRBJ2-6, with TRBD1 matching 8 bases. After removal of 3 bases from V and 0 bases from J, the junction contained 4 bases not matched to a gene. CDR1 KGHSH and CDR2 LQKENI come from the germline V gene. The CDR3 sequence is 17 residues long.

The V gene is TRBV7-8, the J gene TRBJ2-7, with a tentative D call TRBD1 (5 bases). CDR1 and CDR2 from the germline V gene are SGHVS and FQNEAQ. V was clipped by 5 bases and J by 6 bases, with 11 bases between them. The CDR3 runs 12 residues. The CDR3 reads CASSPQGREQYF. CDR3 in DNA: TGTGCCAGCAGCCCCCAGGGCCGCGAGCAGTACTTC.

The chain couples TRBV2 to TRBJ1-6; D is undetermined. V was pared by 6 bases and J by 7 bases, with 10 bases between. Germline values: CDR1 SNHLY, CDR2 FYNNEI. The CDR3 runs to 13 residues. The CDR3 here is CASRRGRNSPLHF. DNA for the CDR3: TGTGCCAGCAGGCGGGGTCGAAATTCACCCCTCCACTTT.

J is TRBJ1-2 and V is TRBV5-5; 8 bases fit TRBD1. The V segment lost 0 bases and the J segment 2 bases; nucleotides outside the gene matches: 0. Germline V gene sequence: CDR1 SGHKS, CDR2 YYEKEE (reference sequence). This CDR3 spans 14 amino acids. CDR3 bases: TGTGCCAGCAGCTTGGGACAGGGGAACTATGGCTACACCTTC. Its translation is CASSLGQGNYGYTF.

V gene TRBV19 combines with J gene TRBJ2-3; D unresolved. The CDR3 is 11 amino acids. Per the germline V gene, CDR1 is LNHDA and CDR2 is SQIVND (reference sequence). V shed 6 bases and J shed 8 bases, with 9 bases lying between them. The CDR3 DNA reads TGTGCCAGTAGGGAGTCGGTTACGCAGTATTTT. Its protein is CASRESVTQYF.

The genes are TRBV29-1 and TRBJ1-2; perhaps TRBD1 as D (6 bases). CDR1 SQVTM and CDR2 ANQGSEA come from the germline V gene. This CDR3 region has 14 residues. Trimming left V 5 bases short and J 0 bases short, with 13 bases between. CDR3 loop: CSVYEGTPNYGYTF. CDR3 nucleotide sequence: TGCAGCGTTTATGAGGGGACACCTAACTATGGCTACACCTTC. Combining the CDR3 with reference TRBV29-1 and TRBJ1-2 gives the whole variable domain SAVISQKPSRDICQRGTSLTIQCQVDSQVTMMFWYRQQPGQSLTLIATANQGSEATYESGFVIDKFPISRPNLTFSTLTVSNMSPEDSSIYLCSVYEGTPNYGYTFGSGTRLTVV.

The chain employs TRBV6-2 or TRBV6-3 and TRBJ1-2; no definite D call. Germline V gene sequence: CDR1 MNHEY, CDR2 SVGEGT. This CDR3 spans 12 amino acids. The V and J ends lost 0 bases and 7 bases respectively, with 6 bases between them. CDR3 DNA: TGTGCCAGCAGTTACTCGGCAGCTGGCTACACCTTC. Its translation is CASSYSAAGYTF.

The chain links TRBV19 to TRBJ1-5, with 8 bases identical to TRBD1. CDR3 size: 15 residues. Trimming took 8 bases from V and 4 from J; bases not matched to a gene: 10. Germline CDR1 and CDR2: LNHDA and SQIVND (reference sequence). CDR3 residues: CASVSDRAENQPQHF. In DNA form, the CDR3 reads TGTGCCAGTGTATCGGACAGGGCTGAAAATCAGCCCCAGCATTTT.

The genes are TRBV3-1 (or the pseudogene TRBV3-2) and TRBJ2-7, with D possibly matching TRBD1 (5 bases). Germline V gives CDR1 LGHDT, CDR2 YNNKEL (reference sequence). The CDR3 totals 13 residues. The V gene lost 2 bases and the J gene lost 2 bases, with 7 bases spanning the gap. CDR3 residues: CASSQTGAYEQYF. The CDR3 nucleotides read TGTGCCAGCAGCCAAACAGGAGCCTACGAGCAGTACTTC.

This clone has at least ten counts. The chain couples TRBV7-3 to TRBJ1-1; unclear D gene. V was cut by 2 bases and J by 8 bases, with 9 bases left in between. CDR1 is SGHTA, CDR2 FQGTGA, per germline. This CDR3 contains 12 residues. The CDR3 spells CASSLEFGEAFF. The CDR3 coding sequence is TGTGCCAGCAGCTTAGAATTTGGGGAAGCTTTCTTT.

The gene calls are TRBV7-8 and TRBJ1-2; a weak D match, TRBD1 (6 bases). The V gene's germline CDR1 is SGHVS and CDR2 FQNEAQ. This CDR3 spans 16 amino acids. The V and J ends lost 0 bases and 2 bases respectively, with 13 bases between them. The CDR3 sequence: CASSLAGTLGNYGYTF. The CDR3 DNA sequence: TGTGCCAGCAGCTTAGCCGGGACACTGGGGAACTATGGCTACACCTTC.

The CDR3 region has the DNA TGTGCCAGCAGTTTATGGGGAGCCAATCAGCCCCAGCATTTT. It translates to CASSLWGANQPQHF. V gene TRBV28 combines with J gene TRBJ1-5; no definite D call. V shed 0 bases and J shed 3 bases, with 6 bases lying between them. This CDR3 spans 14 amino acids. CDR1 is MDHEN and CDR2 is SYDVKM in the germline V gene.

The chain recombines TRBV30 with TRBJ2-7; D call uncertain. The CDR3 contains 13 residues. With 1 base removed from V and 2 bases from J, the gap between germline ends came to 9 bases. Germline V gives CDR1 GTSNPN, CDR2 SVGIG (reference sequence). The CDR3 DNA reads TGTGCCTGGAGTGATGGCCGCACCTACGAGCAGTACTTC. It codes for CAWSDGRTYEQYF.